These 22 T cell receptor beta chains were all obtained from the same sample, sequenced in a study of spatial heterogeneity in lung cancer. As for time point: sample taken at primary tumor resection. Antigen specificity for these receptors is unknown. TCRdb analysed the 5' RACE reads with MiXCR anew, one entry per CDR3 protein. Among 20,000 to 30,000 distinct CDR3 sequences listed, roughly 10% were seen once. Study-level findings and limits: Counts of expanded intratumoral alpha and beta TCRs tracked tumor mutation counts.

The starting material was lung tumor tissue, obtained at surgery. These receptors were obtained from a male donor with early-stage non-small cell lung cancer.

The J gene is TRBJ1-4, the V gene TRBV20-1; TRBD1 is a possible D gene (6 bases). The length of the CDR3 is 14 residues. The germline V gene encodes CDR1 DFQATT and CDR2 SNEGSKA (reference sequence). V lost 0 bases, J lost 10 bases, and 15 bases lay in between. CDR3 nucleotides: TGCAGTGCTAGAGATCAGGGGACGGGGGGAAAACTGTTTTTT. It translates to CSARDQGTGGKLFF.

This clonotype was detected only once. V gene TRBV19 combines with J gene TRBJ2-1; the match to TRBD2 covers 9 bases. This CDR3 has 15 amino acids. Germline trimming cut 5 bases from V and 5 bases from J; bases unmatched to any gene: 7. Germline V CDR1 and CDR2: LNHDA, SQIVND (reference sequence). Here the CDR3 DNA reads TGTGCCAGTAGTTCCAAGCGGGGGGCCCACAATGAGCAGTTCTTC. This translates into CASSSKRGAHNEQFF. The whole variable domain, remainder taken from reference TRBV19 and TRBJ2-1, is DGGITQSPKYLFRKEGQNVTLSCEQNLNHDAMYWYRQDPGQGLRLIYYSQIVNDFQKGDIAEGYSVSREKKESFPLTVTSAQKNPTAFYLCASSSKRGAHNEQFFGPGTRLTVL.

This clonotype is termed large. The chain recombines TRBV7-9 with TRBJ1-1, with no clear D. V was cut by 1 base and J by 5 bases, with 5 bases left in between. Per germline, CDR1 SEHNR and CDR2 FQNEAQ (reference sequence). The CDR3 runs 12 residues. The CDR3 sequence is CASSLEDTEAFF. CDR3 nucleotide sequence: TGTGCCAGCAGCTTAGAGGATACTGAAGCTTTCTTT.

The sample holds many counts of this clonotype. The CDR3, as DNA: TGTGCCACCCGAAGGGGGCGAACAGATACGCAGTATTTT. This encodes CATRRGRTDTQYF. This chain joins TRBV24-1 and TRBJ2-3; 7 nucleotides line up with TRBD1. V was pared by 9 bases and J by 3 bases, with 5 bases of the junction left unmatched. The CDR3 totals 13 residues. The germline V gene encodes CDR1 KGHDR and CDR2 SFDVKD.

This clonotype was seen ten or more times. The CDR3 region is CASSPGLAGWEQFF. The CDR3 DNA follows: TGTGCCAGCAGCCCGGGACTAGCTGGGTGGGAGCAGTTCTTC. The chain combines TRBV6-2 or TRBV6-3 with TRBJ2-1; 9 bases agree with TRBD2. This CDR3 is built from 14 residues. Trimming took 6 bases from V and 10 from J; bases not matched to a gene: 10. Germline-derived CDR1 and CDR2 are MNHEY and SVGEGT.

This clonotype was picked up one time. The chain carries TRBV24-1 and TRBJ2-3; TRBD2 agrees at 8 bases. Losses at the gene ends were 4 bases for V and 2 bases for J; bases not matched to a gene: 13. Germline V gives CDR1 KGHDR, CDR2 SFDVKD. The CDR3 loop spans 18 amino acids. CDR3 protein: CATSDKERVAGLTDTQYF. The DNA of the CDR3 is TGTGCCACCAGTGACAAAGAAAGGGTAGCGGGGCTCACAGATACGCAGTATTTT.

Ten or more counts support this clonotype. The J gene is TRBJ2-7, the V gene TRBV28; D call uncertain. Germline V gene lookup returns CDR1 MDHEN and CDR2 SYDVKM. This CDR3 comprises 12 residues. Deletions cut 5 bases from V and 4 bases from J, with 9 bases between. CDR3 nucleotides: TGTGCCAGCAGTCCAAAGAGATACGAGCAGTACTTC. Its translation: CASSPKRYEQYF.

Details on this clonotype: A read error may be the cause here, since a much bigger clone is one base away. It is likely a read error, because the conserved phenylalanine at the end of the CDR3 is missing. The rearrangement joins TRBV7-6 to TRBJ2-5; TRBD2 aligns across 11 bases. The germline gives CDR1 SGHVS, CDR2 FNYEAQ. The CDR3 contains 17 residues. The V and J ends lost 6 bases and 2 bases, in that order; junction bases with no gene match: 11. This CDR3 is CASSSLAWTSGQETQYL. Written as DNA, the CDR3 is TGTGCCAGCAGTTCACTCGCCTGGACTAGCGGGCAAGAGACCCAGTACCTC.

The table lists this clonotype with many counts. The J gene is TRBJ1-1, the V gene TRBV28; 8 positions agree with TRBD1. Germline assignment: CDR1 MDHEN and CDR2 SYDVKM. V trimming: 0 bases; J trimming: 6 bases; junction bases outside the gene matches: 6. The CDR3 runs 15 residues. The CDR3, as DNA: TGTGCCAGCAGTTTATGGGACAGGGCAGTAGCTGAAGCTTTCTTT. Translation: CASSLWDRAVAEAFF. Using reference TRBV28 and TRBJ1-1 for the parts outside the CDR3, the full variable domain is DVKVTQSSRYLVKRTGEKVFLECVQDMDHENMFWYRQDPGLGLRLIYFSYDVKMKEKGDIPEGYSVSREKKERFSLILESASTNQTSMYLCASSLWDRAVAEAFFGQGTRLTVV.

The gene calls are TRBV6-2 or TRBV6-3 and TRBJ2-7; D unclear. This CDR3 is built from 13 residues. Germline CDR1 is MNHEY and CDR2 is SVGEGT. V dropped 5 bases and J dropped 2 bases, with 10 bases sitting between them. This CDR3 reads CASSLTPTYEQYF. CDR3 nucleotide sequence: TGTGCCAGCAGTCTGACACCCACCTACGAGCAGTACTTC.

This clonotype has only a few counts. The chain joins TRBV5-1 to TRBJ2-4; the match to TRBD2 covers 7 bases. Germline-derived CDR1 and CDR2 are SGHRS and YFSETQ. J gave up 6 bases and V 0 bases, and 3 bases lay outside the gene matches. The CDR3 has 14 residues. CDR3 DNA: TGCGCCAGCAGCTTGGTATTAGCGGGAAACATTCAGTACTTC. It translates to CASSLVLAGNIQYF.

This clonotype showed up many times. The J gene is TRBJ2-1, the V gene TRBV5-6, with 7 positions matching TRBD2. From germline, CDR1 is SGHDT and CDR2 YYEEEE. The V gene end was trimmed by 0 bases and the J gene end by 10 bases; junction bases not matched to a gene: 7. CDR3 size: 14 residues. The CDR3 nucleotides are TGTGCCAGCAGCTTGGACCCTACTAGCGCCGAGCAGTTCTTC. This gives the protein CASSLDPTSAEQFF.

This clonotype was counted many times. The chain carries TRBV6-1 and TRBJ2-6; possibly TRBD1 for D (5 bases). V lost 11 bases and J lost 4, with 12 bases in between. CDR3 size: 13 residues. CDR1 MNHNS and CDR2 SASEGT come from the germline V gene. Written as DNA, the CDR3 is TGTGCCTTTCAGGGCGCCGGGGCCAACGTCCTGACTTTC. Amino acids: CAFQGAGANVLTF.

In its sample, this clonotype was seen many times. CDR3 sequence reads: CASSLRGRDKPETQYF. CDR3 sequence (DNA): TGTGCCAGCAGCTTAAGGGGGCGGGACAAGCCAGAGACCCAGTACTTC. The rearrangement joins TRBV7-3 to TRBJ2-5; either TRBD1 or TRBD2 may fit D (6 bases each). CDR1 and CDR2 (germline): SGHTA, FQGTGA. Trimming left V 1 base short and J 4 bases short, with 16 bases between. This CDR3 spans 16 amino acids.

This clonotype was detected many times. J is TRBJ2-7 and V is TRBV10-3, with a tentative D call TRBD2 (6 bases). The CDR3 covers 16 residues. Germline lookup yields CDR1 ENHRY and CDR2 SYGVKD. Trimming pared 6 bases from V and 0 bases from J, leaving 18 bases between. The CDR3 loop reads CAIRGGEGWSSYEQYF. CDR3 coding DNA: TGTGCCATCAGGGGGGGTGAGGGCTGGAGCTCCTACGAGCAGTACTTC.

This clonotype has more than one count but fewer than ten. The chain joins TRBV7-8 to TRBJ1-5; D gene ambiguous. V was trimmed by 3 bases and J by 4 bases, leaving 4 bases between them. CDR1 SGHVS and CDR2 FQNEAQ come from the germline V gene. The CDR3 is 12 residues long. The CDR3 sequence is CASSFANQPQHF. In DNA, the CDR3 is TGTGCCAGCAGCTTTGCTAATCAGCCCCAGCATTTT. Filled out from reference TRBV7-8 and TRBJ1-5, the complete variable domain reads GAGVSQSPRYKVAKRGQDVALRCDPISGHVSLFWYQQALGQGPEFLTYFQNEAQLDKSGLPSDRFFAERPEGSVSTLKIQRTQQEDSAVYLCASSFANQPQHFGDGTRLSIL.

The chain employs TRBV28 and TRBJ2-4, with TRBD1 matching over 7 bases. This CDR3 is 14 amino acids long. Germline assignment: CDR1 MDHEN and CDR2 SYDVKM. The V segment lost 3 bases and the J segment 3 bases; nucleotides outside the gene matches: 2. In DNA, the CDR3 is TGTGCCAGCAGTTTGGGACAGAACAAAAACATTCAGTACTTC. Residues: CASSLGQNKNIQYF.

This clonotype was observed a few times. CDR3: CASRPAAGDNQPQHF. For the CDR3, the DNA is TGTGCCAGCAGACCGGCGGCAGGGGACAATCAGCCCCAGCATTTT. The chain couples TRBV6-5 to TRBJ1-5; D is perhaps TRBD1 (6 bases). Germline loops: CDR1 MNHEY, CDR2 SVGAGI. V was clipped by 6 bases and J by 3 bases, with 15 bases between them. The CDR3 runs to 15 residues.

This clonotype was seen many times. The chain carries TRBV5-1 and TRBJ1-1; 7 bases line up with TRBD1. CDR1 is SGHRS and CDR2 is YFSETQ in the germline V gene. The CDR3 runs 16 residues. With 3 bases clipped from V and 4 bases from J, the junction kept 12 bases outside the gene matches. The CDR3 loop is CASSYRQGTMGTEAFF. The CDR3, as DNA: TGCGCCAGCAGCTACCGACAGGGCACTATGGGCACTGAAGCTTTCTTT.

The chain has TRBV5-1 and TRBJ2-3; no definite D call. The CDR3 loop spans 12 amino acids. Germline V CDR1 and CDR2: SGHRS, YFSETQ. V was shortened by 0 bases and J by 8 bases, with 7 bases between the two germline ends. This CDR3 is CASSLDVRTQYF. The CDR3, as DNA: TGCGCCAGCAGCTTGGACGTGCGTACGCAGTATTTT.

This clonotype was recorded many times. J is TRBJ2-6 and V is TRBV6-2 or TRBV6-3, with TRBD1 matching 8 bases. This CDR3 has 18 residues. Germline V gene lookup returns CDR1 MNHEY and CDR2 SVGEGT. J was trimmed by 0 bases and V by 7 bases; bases with no gene match: 11. The CDR3 sequence is CASTSKTGDFSGANVLTF. The CDR3 region has the DNA TGTGCCAGCACCTCGAAGACAGGGGACTTCTCTGGGGCCAACGTCCTGACTTTC.

The sample holds many counts of this clonotype. V usage is TRBV7-2 and J usage is TRBJ2-1; D ambiguous. CDR3 size: 14 residues. The V gene lost 2 bases and the J gene lost 5 bases, with 10 bases spanning the gap. The germline V gene has CDR1 SGHTA and CDR2 FQGNSA. CDR3 nucleotide sequence: TGTGCCAGCAGCTTATGGCTGGCAAACAATGAGCAGTTCTTC. Its translation is CASSLWLANNEQFF.